One sample yielded the 8 T cell receptor beta chains listed below, sequenced in a study of CD8 T cells in ankylosing spondylitis. TCRdb reprocessed the 5' RACE reads via MiXCR and lists one record per CDR3 protein. The table shows a few hundred thousand distinct CDR3 sequences, with 9.5% to 13% occurring only once. Sequences were obtained from blood, either unsorted or a sorted T cell fraction (not recorded which). All receptors derive from a female donor with ankylosing spondylitis or in good health (not recorded which).

This clonotype was counted a single time. A much larger clone lies a single base off, so this may be a read error. The chain links TRBV9 to TRBJ2-7, with 8 bases fitting TRBD2. The V gene's germline CDR1 is SGDLS and CDR2 YYNGEE. The CDR3 has 15 residues. CDR3 protein: CASSVAPAGVYEQHF. For the CDR3, the DNA is TGTGCCAGCAGCGTAGCACCAGCGGGAGTCTACGAGCAGCACTTC. Supplemented by reference TRBV9 and TRBJ2-7, the full variable domain reads DSGVTQTPKHLITATGQRVTLRCSPRSGDLSVYWYQQSLDQGLQFLIQYYNGEERAKGNILERFSAQQFPDLHSELNLSSLELGDSALYFCASSVAPAGVYEQHFGPGTRLTVT.

In the case of this clonotype: Given a much more abundant clone one base away, this may be a read error. The J gene is TRBJ1-6, the V gene TRBV10-3, with 9 bases identical to TRBD1. The CDR3 covers 16 residues. Germline V gives CDR1 ENHRY, CDR2 SYGVKD. This chain's CDR3 is CSISPTGGLDNSPLHF. In DNA, the CDR3 is TGTTCCATCAGTCCTACAGGGGGCTTAGATAATTCACCCCTCCACTTT.

This clonotype was picked up a small number of times. The V call is TRBV20-1, the J call TRBJ2-3; the match to TRBD2 covers 8 bases. Germline loops: CDR1 DFQATT, CDR2 SNEGSKA (reference sequence). This CDR3 comprises 16 residues. Trimming took 0 bases from V and 2 from J; bases not matched to a gene: 7. DNA for the CDR3: TGCAGTGCTAGAGATGGGCAGCGGGAGTCCACAGATACGCAGTATTTT. Its translation is CSARDGQRESTDTQYF.

This clonotype has at least ten counts. The chain has TRBV12-3 or TRBV12-4 and TRBJ2-3; 10 bases are shared with TRBD2. The CDR3 consists of 17 residues. The V segment lost 5 bases and the J segment 3 bases; nucleotides outside the gene matches: 11. CDR3 amino acids: CASSSSSGGASTDTQYF. The CDR3 DNA reads TGTGCCAGCAGTAGTTCAAGCGGGGGGGCCTCGACAGATACGCAGTATTTT.

The chain employs TRBV6-5 and TRBJ2-4; either TRBD1 or TRBD2 may fit D (5 bases each). Trimming took 1 base from V and 2 from J, leaving 6 bases between them. The V gene's germline CDR1 is MNHEY and CDR2 SVGAGI. This CDR3 region has 14 residues. CDR3 residues: CASSYWGSKNIQYF. The CDR3, as DNA: TGTGCCAGCAGTTACTGGGGGTCCAAAAACATTCAGTACTTC.

This clonotype came up many times. The chain recombines TRBV5-1 with TRBJ2-6, with D uncertain. From germline, CDR1 is SGHRS and CDR2 YFSETQ. Trimming stripped 0 bases from V and 6 bases from J, with 7 bases between. The CDR3 has 14 residues. CDR3 in DNA: TGCGCCAGCAGCTTGGACCCTGTGGCCAACGTCCTGACTTTC. Its translation: CASSLDPVANVLTF.

This clonotype was detected a few times. The V call is TRBV5-6, the J call TRBJ2-5, with TRBD2 matching over 10 bases. The CDR3 loop spans 15 amino acids. The germline V gene has CDR1 SGHDT and CDR2 YYEEEE. The junction had 6 bases not matched to a gene; V was cut back by 4 bases and J by 3 bases. The CDR3 region is CASSAAGLAEETQYF. The DNA of the CDR3 is TGTGCCAGCAGCGCGGCCGGACTAGCGGAAGAGACCCAGTACTTC.

This clonotype was picked up many times. The J gene is TRBJ1-5, the V gene TRBV9; 7 bases are a match to TRBD1. The CDR3 totals 15 residues. V gave up 3 bases and J gave up 0 bases; unmatched junction bases: 3. Germline lookup yields CDR1 SGDLS and CDR2 YYNGEE. The CDR3 DNA is TGTGCCAGCAGCGCGGGGACAGATAGCAATCAGCCCCAGCATTTT. This codes for CASSAGTDSNQPQHF.